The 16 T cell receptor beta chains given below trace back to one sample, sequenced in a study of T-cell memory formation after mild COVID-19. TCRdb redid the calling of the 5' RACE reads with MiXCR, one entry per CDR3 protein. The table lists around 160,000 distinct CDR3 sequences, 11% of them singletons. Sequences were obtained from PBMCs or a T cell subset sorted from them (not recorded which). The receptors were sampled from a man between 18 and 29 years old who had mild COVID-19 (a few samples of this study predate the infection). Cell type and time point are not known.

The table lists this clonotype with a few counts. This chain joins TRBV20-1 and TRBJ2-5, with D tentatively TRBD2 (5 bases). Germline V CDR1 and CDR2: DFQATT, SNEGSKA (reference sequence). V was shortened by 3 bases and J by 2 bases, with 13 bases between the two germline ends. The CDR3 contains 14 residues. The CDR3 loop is CSASRTFEQETQYF. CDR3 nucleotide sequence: TGCAGTGCTAGCCGGACTTTTGAGCAAGAGACCCAGTACTTC.

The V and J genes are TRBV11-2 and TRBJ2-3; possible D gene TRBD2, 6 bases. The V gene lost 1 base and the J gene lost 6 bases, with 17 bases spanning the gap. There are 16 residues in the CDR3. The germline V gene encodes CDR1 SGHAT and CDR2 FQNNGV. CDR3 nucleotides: TGTGCCAGCAGCTTAGTTGCGGGGAGGATTAGGGATACGCAGTATTTT. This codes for CASSLVAGRIRDTQYF.

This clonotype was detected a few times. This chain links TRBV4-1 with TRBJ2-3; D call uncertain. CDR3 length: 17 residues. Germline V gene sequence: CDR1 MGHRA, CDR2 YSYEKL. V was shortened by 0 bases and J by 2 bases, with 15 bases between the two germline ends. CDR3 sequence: CASSQESSVLNTDTQYF. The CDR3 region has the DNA TGCGCCAGCAGCCAAGAGTCCTCGGTACTGAACACAGATACGCAGTATTTT.

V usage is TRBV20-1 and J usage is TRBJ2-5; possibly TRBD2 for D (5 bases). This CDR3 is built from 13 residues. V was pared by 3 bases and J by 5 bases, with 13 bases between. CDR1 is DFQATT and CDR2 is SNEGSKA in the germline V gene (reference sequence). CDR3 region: CSARPSGRETQYF. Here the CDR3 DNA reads TGCAGTGCTAGGCCTTCGGGAAGGGAGACCCAGTACTTC.

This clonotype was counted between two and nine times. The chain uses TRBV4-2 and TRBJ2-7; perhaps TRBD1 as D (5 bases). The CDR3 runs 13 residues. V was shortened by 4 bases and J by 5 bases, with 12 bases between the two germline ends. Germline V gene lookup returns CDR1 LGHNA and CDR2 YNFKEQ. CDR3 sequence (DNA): TGTGCCAGCAGCCCCCAGCAGGGCGACGAGCAGTACTTC. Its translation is CASSPQQGDEQYF.

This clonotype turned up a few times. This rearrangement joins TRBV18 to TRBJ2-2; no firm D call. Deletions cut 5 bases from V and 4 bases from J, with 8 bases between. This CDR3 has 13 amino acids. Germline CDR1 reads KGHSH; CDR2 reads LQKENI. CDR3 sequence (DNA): TGTGCCAGCTCAGACGCGTTCACCGGGGAGCTGTTTTTT. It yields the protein CASSDAFTGELFF. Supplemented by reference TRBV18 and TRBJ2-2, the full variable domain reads NAGVMQNPRHLVRRRGQEARLRCSPMKGHSHVYWYRQLPEEGLKFMVYLQKENIIDESGMPKERFSAEFPKEGPSILRIQQVVRGDSAAYFCASSDAFTGELFFGEGSRLTVL.

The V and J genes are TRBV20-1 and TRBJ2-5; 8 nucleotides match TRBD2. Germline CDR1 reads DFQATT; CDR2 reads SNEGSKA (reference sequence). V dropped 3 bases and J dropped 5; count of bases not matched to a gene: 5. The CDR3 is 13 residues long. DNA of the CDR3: TGCAGTGCTAGTACCGGGACTAGGGAGACCCAGTACTTC. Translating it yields CSASTGTRETQYF.

The CDR3 region is CASSQQGLNTEAFF. CDR3 bases: TGCGCCAGCAGCCAACAGGGTTTGAACACTGAAGCTTTCTTT. V gene TRBV5-1 combines with J gene TRBJ1-1, with D possibly TRBD1 on 6 matching bases. V was cut by 4 bases and J by 0 bases, with 10 bases left in between. The CDR3 loop spans 14 amino acids. Germline CDR1 reads SGHRS; CDR2 reads YFSETQ.

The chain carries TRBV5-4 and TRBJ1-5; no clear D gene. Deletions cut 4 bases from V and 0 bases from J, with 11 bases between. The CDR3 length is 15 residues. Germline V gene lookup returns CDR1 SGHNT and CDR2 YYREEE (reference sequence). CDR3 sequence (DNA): TGTGCCAGCAGCCGAGGCTATAATAGCAATCAGCCCCAGCATTTT. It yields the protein CASSRGYNSNQPQHF. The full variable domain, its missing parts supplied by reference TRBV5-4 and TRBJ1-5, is ETGVTQSPTHLIKTRGQQVTLRCSSQSGHNTVSWYQQALGQGPQFIFQYYREEENGRGNFPPRFSGLQFPNYSSELNVNALELDDSALYLCASSRGYNSNQPQHFGDGTRLSIL.

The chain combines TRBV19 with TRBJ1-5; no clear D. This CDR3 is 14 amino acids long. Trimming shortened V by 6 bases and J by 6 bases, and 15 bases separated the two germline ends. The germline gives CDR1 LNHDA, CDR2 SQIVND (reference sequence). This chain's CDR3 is CASSLLDPGQPQHF. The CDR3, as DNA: TGTGCCAGTAGCCTACTGGACCCAGGTCAGCCCCAGCATTTT.

The CDR3: CASSRGGIDTQYF. The CDR3 DNA is TGTGCCAGTAGTAGGGGAGGTATAGATACGCAGTATTTT. The rearrangement links TRBV19 to TRBJ2-3; possible D gene TRBD2, 6 bases. Germline V lookup: CDR1 LNHDA, CDR2 SQIVND (reference sequence). The ends were cut back, 4 bases at V and 5 bases at J, with 10 bases in the middle. The CDR3 loop spans 13 amino acids.

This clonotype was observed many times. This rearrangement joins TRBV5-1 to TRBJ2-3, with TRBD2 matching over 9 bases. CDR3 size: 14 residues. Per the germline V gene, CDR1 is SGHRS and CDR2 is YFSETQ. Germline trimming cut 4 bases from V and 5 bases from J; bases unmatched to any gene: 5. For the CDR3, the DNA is TGCGCCAGCAGCCGCAGCGGGGGGCAAGATACGCAGTATTTT. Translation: CASSRSGGQDTQYF.

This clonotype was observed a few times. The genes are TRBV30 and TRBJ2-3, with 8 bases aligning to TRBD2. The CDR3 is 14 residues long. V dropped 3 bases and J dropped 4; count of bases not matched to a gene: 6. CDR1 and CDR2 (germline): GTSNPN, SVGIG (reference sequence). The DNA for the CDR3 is TGTGCCTGGAGAGGAGCGGGGGCGGCAGATACGCAGTATTTT. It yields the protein CAWRGAGAADTQYF.

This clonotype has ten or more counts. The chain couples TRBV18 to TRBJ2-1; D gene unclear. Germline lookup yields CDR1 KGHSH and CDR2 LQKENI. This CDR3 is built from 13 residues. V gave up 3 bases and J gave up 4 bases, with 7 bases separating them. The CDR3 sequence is CASSPRDYNEQFF. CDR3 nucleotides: TGTGCCAGCTCACCTAGAGATTACAATGAGCAGTTCTTC.

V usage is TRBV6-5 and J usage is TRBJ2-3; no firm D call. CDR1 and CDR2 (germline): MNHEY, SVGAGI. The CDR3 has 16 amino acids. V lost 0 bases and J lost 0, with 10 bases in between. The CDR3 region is CASSYSFRASTDTQYF. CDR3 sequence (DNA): TGTGCCAGCAGTTACTCGTTCCGTGCTAGCACAGATACGCAGTATTTT.

DNA for the CDR3: TGTGCCACCAGTGGTGTTGGAGGTGAGCAGTTCTTC. It translates to CATSGVGGEQFF. The chain carries TRBV24-1 and TRBJ2-1, with D tentatively TRBD2 (5 bases). CDR3 length: 12 residues. With 5 bases removed from V and 9 bases from J, the gap between germline ends came to 10 bases. Germline CDR1 and CDR2: KGHDR and SFDVKD.